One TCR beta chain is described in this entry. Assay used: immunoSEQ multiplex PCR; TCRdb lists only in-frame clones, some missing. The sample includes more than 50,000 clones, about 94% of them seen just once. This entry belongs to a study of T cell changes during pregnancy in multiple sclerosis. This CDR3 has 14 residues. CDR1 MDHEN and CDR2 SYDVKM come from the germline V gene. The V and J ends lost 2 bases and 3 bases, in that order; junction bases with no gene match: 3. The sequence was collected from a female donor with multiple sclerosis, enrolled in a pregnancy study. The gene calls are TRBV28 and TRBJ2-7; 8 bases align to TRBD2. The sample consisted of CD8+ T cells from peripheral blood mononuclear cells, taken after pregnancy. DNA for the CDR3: TGTGCCAGCAGTTTAGTGACTAGCGACTACGAGCAGTACTTC. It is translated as CASSLVTSDYEQYF.